This passage covers 27 T cell receptor beta chains from one sample sequenced in a study of OX40 agonist ivuxolimab in advanced cancers. TCRdb's table, derived via immunoSEQ multiplex PCR, lists solely in-frame clones and lacks some. Here the sample spans 70,000 to 95,000 clones, 84% being singletons. Source: CD4+ or CD8+ T cells sorted from blood, taken in a trial of the OX40 agonist ivuxolimab. The receptors were gathered from an adult with an advanced solid tumor such as melanoma, head and neck, liver or kidney cancer.

The V and J genes are TRBV4-2 and TRBJ1-1; D possibly corresponds to TRBD1 (5 bases). V was shortened by 6 bases and J by 0 bases, with 11 bases between the two germline ends. Per the germline V gene, CDR1 is LGHNA and CDR2 is YNFKEQ. The CDR3 spans 14 residues. In DNA form, the CDR3 reads TGTGCCAGCAGAGCGGGGCTTTTGAACACTGAAGCTTTCTTT. This encodes CASRAGLLNTEAFF.

V is TRBV9 and J is TRBJ1-4; a possible D gene is TRBD1 (6 bases). Trimming took off 3 bases at V and 0 bases at J, with 9 bases between the two ends. Germline CDR1 reads SGDLS; CDR2 reads YYNGEE. This CDR3 region has 15 residues. CDR3 region: CASSGTGTTNEKLFF. The CDR3 DNA sequence: TGTGCCAGCAGCGGCACAGGGACAACTAATGAAAAACTGTTTTTT. Complete variable domain (other parts from reference TRBV9 and TRBJ1-4): DSGVTQTPKHLITATGQRVTLRCSPRSGDLSVYWYQQSLDQGLQFLIQYYNGEERAKGNILERFSAQQFPDLHSELNLSSLELGDSALYFCASSGTGTTNEKLFFGSGTQLSVL.

The CDR3 DNA reads TGTGCCAGTAGCCAAGCAAAGACATACCCTATCCCAGATACGCAGTATTTT. It is translated as CASSQAKTYPIPDTQYF. This chain connects TRBV19 to TRBJ2-3; D remains ambiguous. Trimming shortened V by 6 bases and J by 4 bases, and 23 bases separated the two germline ends. The CDR3 consists of 17 residues. CDR1 is LNHDA, CDR2 SQIVND, per germline (reference sequence).

V gene TRBV7-7 combines with J gene TRBJ2-7, with TRBD2 matching over 7 bases. The better agreement between TRBJ2-5 and the DNA end casts doubt on the J call. Germline assignment: CDR1 SSHAT and CDR2 FNYEAQ (reference sequence). CDR3 length: 14 amino acids. In DNA, the CDR3 is TGTGCCAGCAGCCCCGGGACTAACCAAGAGACCCAGTACTTC. The encoded protein is CASSPGTNQETQYF.

The rearrangement joins TRBV1 to TRBJ2-7; the D call in the table, TRBD2, was not verified against the DNA. TRBV1 is reported as a pseudogene. This CDR3 contains 14 residues. The CDR3 region is CTSSGTSGPHEQYF. The CDR3 region has the DNA TGCACCAGCAGCGGGACTAGCGGACCCCACGAGCAGTACTTC.

The chain links TRBV6-1 to TRBJ1-1; D is unresolved. The CDR3 extends over 15 amino acids. The germline V gene encodes CDR1 MNHNS and CDR2 SASEGT. V was cut by 6 bases and J by 1 base, with 15 bases left in between. In DNA, the CDR3 is TGTGCCAGCAGACCTTTTGGCGAGGCGAACACTGAAGCTTTCTTT. Translating it yields CASRPFGEANTEAFF.

The V call is TRBV10-3, the J call TRBJ2-3, with no clear D. This CDR3 contains 14 residues. Trimming cost V 0 bases and J 1 base, with 5 bases left between them. Germline-derived CDR1 and CDR2 are ENHRY and SYGVKD. The CDR3 region has the DNA TGTGCCATCAGTGAGTCTACGGGCACAGATACGCAGTATTTT. Its protein is CAISESTGTDTQYF.

J is TRBJ2-1 and V is TRBV5-6; TRBD1 matches 10 bases. This CDR3 spans 15 amino acids. J lost 9 bases, V lost 4 bases, and 10 bases had no gene match. The V gene's germline CDR1 is SGHDT and CDR2 YYEEEE. Here the CDR3 reads CASSRDRGPLGEQFF. In DNA, the CDR3 is TGTGCCAGCAGCCGGGACAGGGGACCCTTGGGTGAGCAGTTCTTC.

The CDR3 region is CASSKDSTYEQYV. The CDR3 DNA sequence: TGTGCCAGCAGCAAGGACAGTACTTACGAGCAGTACGTC. The rearrangement links TRBV5-4 to TRBJ2-7; perhaps TRBD1 as D (6 bases). The CDR3 contains 13 residues. From germline, CDR1 is SGHNT and CDR2 YYREEE (reference sequence). The germline V and J ends were trimmed by 4 bases and 4 bases, with 12 bases remaining between them.

This chain links TRBV28 with TRBJ2-5; 7 bases align to TRBD1. Germline V gives CDR1 MDHEN, CDR2 SYDVKM. The CDR3 covers 14 residues. With 5 bases clipped from V and 4 bases from J, the junction kept 7 bases outside the gene matches. DNA for the CDR3: TGTGCCAGCAGTGAATACAGGGGTGGAGAGACCCAGTACTTC. Protein sequence: CASSEYRGGETQYF.

The chain joins TRBV7-2 to TRBJ2-7; D gene ambiguous. V dropped 4 bases and J dropped 3 bases, with 25 bases sitting between them. The CDR3 has 18 residues. Germline CDR1 reads SGHTA; CDR2 reads FQGNSA. The chain's CDR3 is CASSSILARINPYYEQYF. The CDR3 region has the DNA TGTGCCAGCAGCTCCATCCTCGCTCGCATTAACCCGTACTACGAGCAGTACTTC.

J is TRBJ1-2 and V is TRBV2; D may be TRBD1 (5 bases). The length of the CDR3 is 14 residues. CDR1 and CDR2 from the germline V gene are SNHLY and FYNNEI. Trimming left V 6 bases short and J 5 bases short, with 16 bases between. CDR3 sequence reads: CASRGSDGGYGYTF. Here the CDR3 DNA reads TGTGCCAGCAGGGGTTCTGACGGGGGATATGGCTACACCTTC.

This clone has just one count. The CDR3 nucleotides read TGTGCCAGTAGGGACGGATCAAGCACAGATACGCAGTATTTT. The encoded protein is CASRDGSSTDTQYF. The rearrangement uses TRBV19 and TRBJ2-3; D gene uncertain. This CDR3 is built from 14 residues. V was cut by 6 bases and J by 0 bases, with 10 bases left in between. CDR1 and CDR2 (germline): LNHDA, SQIVND (reference sequence).

The chain has TRBV28 and TRBJ1-6, with a possible D match to TRBD1 (6 bases). The V gene's germline CDR1 is MDHEN and CDR2 SYDVKM. V lost 8 bases, J lost 7 bases, and 24 bases lay in between. This CDR3 region has 17 residues. CDR3: CASSPPHQGLRNSPLHF. CDR3 nucleotides: TGTGCCAGCTCCCCCCCCCACCAGGGGTTAAGGAATTCACCCCTCCACTTT.

This rearrangement joins TRBV6-1 to TRBJ2-3; 10 bases align to TRBD2. V was pared by 1 base and J by 5 bases, with 6 bases of the junction left unmatched. The CDR3 has 16 residues. Germline V gives CDR1 MNHNS, CDR2 SASEGT. The chain's CDR3 is CASSEEERGGLDTQYF. The CDR3 coding sequence is TGTGCCAGCAGTGAAGAGGAGCGGGGGGGCTTAGATACGCAGTATTTT.

The J gene is TRBJ2-7, the V gene TRBV19; 7 nucleotides align to TRBD1. CDR1 and CDR2 from the germline V gene are LNHDA and SQIVND (reference sequence). J gave up 1 base and V 9 bases, and 6 bases lay outside the gene matches. The CDR3 runs to 13 residues. The CDR3 sequence is CARSQGQSYEQYF. The DNA for the CDR3 is TGTGCCAGATCCCAGGGACAGTCCTACGAGCAGTACTTC.

The V gene is TRBV5-1, the J gene TRBJ2-7; possibly TRBD1 for D (6 bases). This CDR3 has 15 residues. Germline CDR1 SGHRS, CDR2 YFSETQ. V dropped 4 bases and J dropped 6 bases, with 20 bases sitting between them. The CDR3 nucleotides are TGCGCCAGCAGCCCCCGCTCCGGGACAATCGCCGAGCAGTACTTC. The encoded protein is CASSPRSGTIAEQYF.

The chain uses TRBV10-1 and TRBJ1-1, with D uncertain. Trimming took 4 bases from V and 5 from J, leaving 14 bases between them. This CDR3 region has 14 residues. Germline-derived CDR1 and CDR2 are WNHNN and SYGVQD (reference sequence). Here the CDR3 reads CASSGTDLRTEAFF. Written as DNA, the CDR3 is TGCGCCAGCAGTGGGACGGACTTGCGGACTGAAGCTTTCTTT.

The V and J genes are TRBV28 and TRBJ1-2; 7 bases are a match to TRBD1. This CDR3 is 15 amino acids long. The V and J ends lost 3 bases and 5 bases, in that order; junction bases with no gene match: 9. The germline gives CDR1 MDHEN, CDR2 SYDVKM. CDR3 loop: CASSFPVGQQYGYTF. For the CDR3, the DNA is TGTGCCAGCAGTTTCCCGGTGGGACAGCAGTATGGCTACACCTTC.

This clone was seen many times. The chain links TRBV10-3 to TRBJ1-6, with 8 bases lining up with TRBD1. Germline V gene lookup returns CDR1 ENHRY and CDR2 SYGVKD. The CDR3 sequence is 16 residues long. After removal of 3 bases from V and 3 bases from J, the junction contained 4 bases not matched to a gene. CDR3 sequence (DNA): TGTGCCATCAGTGACCCTGGGACAGGCTATAATTCACCCCTCCACTTT. Translating gives CAISDPGTGYNSPLHF.

CDR3 amino acids: CASTPASGNEEKLFF. Written as DNA, the CDR3 is TGTGCCAGTACCCCCGCCTCGGGGAACGAAGAAAAACTGTTTTTT. V and J are TRBV19 and TRBJ1-4; D is unresolved. CDR1 is LNHDA, CDR2 SQIVND, per germline (reference sequence). The V and J ends lost 7 bases and 8 bases respectively, with 20 bases between them. This CDR3 comprises 15 residues.

CDR3 sequence (DNA): TGTGCCAGCAGGCGCTTAGGAGAGCAGTTCTTC. It specifies CASRRLGEQFF. The chain uses TRBV28 and TRBJ2-1; no clear D gene. V lost 6 bases to trimming and J lost 10 bases, with 10 bases between them. Per germline, CDR1 MDHEN and CDR2 SYDVKM. This CDR3 is 11 amino acids long.

This chain joins TRBV11-1 and TRBJ1-1, with a possible D match to TRBD1 (5 bases). Germline CDR1 SGHAT, CDR2 FQDESV (reference sequence). V was cut by 5 bases and J by 4 bases, with 14 bases left in between. The CDR3 is 14 amino acids. CDR3: CASSAEWGGTEAFF. CDR3 nucleotide sequence: TGTGCCAGCAGCGCCGAGTGGGGGGGCACTGAAGCTTTCTTT.

This clone was seen a handful of times. The chain links TRBV18 to TRBJ1-1, with D uncertain. From germline, CDR1 is KGHSH and CDR2 LQKENI. The ends were cut back, 8 bases at V and 8 bases at J, with 12 bases in the middle. The CDR3 contains 11 residues. This chain's CDR3 is CASARLKEAFF. The CDR3 bases are TGTGCCAGCGCAAGACTTAAAGAAGCTTTCTTT.

The chain has TRBV7-3 and TRBJ2-6; a weak D match, TRBD1 (5 bases). The CDR3 has 18 residues. Trimming removed 5 bases from V and 0 bases from J, with 17 bases in between. Per germline, CDR1 SGHTA and CDR2 FQGTGA. DNA for the CDR3: TGTGCCAGCAGCGCCCCCTGGGGCGGTAACTCTGGGGCCAACGTCCTGACTTTC. Protein: CASSAPWGGNSGANVLTF.

The chain is built from TRBV6-1 and TRBJ1-2; perhaps TRBD1 as D (5 bases). The germline gives CDR1 MNHNS, CDR2 SASEGT. V dropped 8 bases and J dropped 4 bases, with 14 bases sitting between them. The CDR3 has 13 residues. The CDR3 nucleotides are TGTGCCAGCCGCAGGGACGGAGTCTATGGCTACACCTTC. It specifies CASRRDGVYGYTF.

The chain recombines TRBV6-1 with TRBJ1-4; 8 nucleotides agree with TRBD1. CDR3 length: 14 amino acids. The ends lost 6 bases at V and 6 bases at J; junction bases unmatched: 6. Looked up from germline, CDR1 is MNHNS and CDR2 is SASEGT. The CDR3 protein is CASRPQGGYEKLFF. The CDR3 nucleotides read TGTGCCAGCAGACCACAGGGGGGCTATGAAAAACTGTTTTTT.